The rows below give T cell receptor beta chains drawn from one sample of a study of blood T cell repertoires in COVID-19. Generated by immunoSEQ multiplex PCR, the TCRdb table keeps only in-frame clones and is missing some. The table has 100,000 to 150,000 clones, about four fifths seen once. Material: peripheral blood. Every receptor here comes from an older man with active or convalescent COVID-19. The CDR3 runs from the conserved cysteine through the conserved F or W. D genes are given only for firm matches. Not all rows give a size; the values are once, few, many and, for expanded clones, a class.

length: 15; V: TRBV5-8; size: .; J: TRBJ2-7; D: TRBD2; CDR3: CASSKAAGGTGEQYF; DNA: TGTGCCAGCAGCAAAGCAGCGGGGGGAACGGGAGAGCAGTACTTC
length: 14; V: TRBV10-3; size: .; J: TRBJ1-2; D: .; CDR3: CAISRDTSNYGYTF; DNA: TGTGCCATCAGTCGGGACACCTCTAACTATGGCTACACCTTC
length: 18; V: TRBV4-3; size: medium-sized; J: TRBJ2-1; D: TRBD2; CDR3: CASSQDRPSGGLINEQFF; DNA: TGCGCCAGCAGCCAAGATCGGCCTAGCGGGGGGTTGATCAATGAGCAGTTCTTC
length: 16; V: TRBV14; size: .; J: TRBJ1-3; D: .; CDR3: CASSPPGSFSGNTIYF; DNA: TGTGCCAGCAGTCCCCCCGGGTCCTTCTCTGGAAACACCATATATTTT
length: 15; V: TRBV6-6; size: .; J: TRBJ1-2; D: .; CDR3: CASRYERQLYGGYTF; DNA: TGTGCCAGCAGATACGAGAGACAGCTATATGGAGGCTACACCTTC
length: 13; V: TRBV9; size: .; J: TRBJ2-3; D: .; CDR3: CASSEGGEDTQYF; DNA: TGTGCCAGCAGCGAAGGGGGGGAAGATACGCAGTATTTT
length: 14; V: TRBV5-4; size: .; J: TRBJ2-3; D: TRBD2; CDR3: CASSSTSEADTQYF; DNA: TGTGCCAGCAGCTCAACTAGCGAAGCAGATACGCAGTATTTT
length: 16; V: TRBV5-6; size: .; J: TRBJ2-5; D: TRBD2; CDR3: CASSPRLAGIQETQYF; DNA: TGTGCCAGCAGCCCCAGACTAGCGGGGATTCAAGAGACCCAGTACTTC
length: 15; V: TRBV6-5; size: .; J: TRBJ1-1; D: .; CDR3: CASSYSSQANTEAFF; DNA: TGTGCCAGCAGTTACTCAAGCCAGGCGAACACTGAAGCTTTCTTT
length: 16; V: TRBV28; size: few; J: TRBJ1-2; D: .; CDR3: CASTPSAAGRNYGYTF; DNA: TGTGCCAGCACGCCTTCCGCTGCGGGTCGAAACTATGGCTACACCTTC
length: 15; V: TRBV7-7; size: .; J: TRBJ2-7; D: TRBD1; CDR3: CASSLGTGGTYEQYF; DNA: TGTGCTAGCAGCTTAGGGACAGGGGGAACCTACGAGCAGTACTTC
length: 13; V: TRBV6-1; size: .; J: TRBJ2-3; D: .; CDR3: CASSEDGATTQYF; DNA: TGTGCCAGCAGCGAAGACGGTGCTACTACGCAGTATTTT
length: 19; V: TRBV11-2; size: .; J: TRBJ2-2; D: TRBD1; CDR3: CASSTIRSRDRRHTGELFF; DNA: TGTGCCAGCAGCACGATTAGGAGCAGGGACAGAAGACACACCGGGGAGCTGTTTTTT
length: 13; V: TRBV5-1; size: .; J: TRBJ1-1; D: .; CDR3: CASSFGQYTEAFF; DNA: TGCGCCAGCAGCTTCGGACAGTACACTGAAGCTTTCTTT
length: 17; V: TRBV7-2; size: .; J: TRBJ2-7; D: TRBD2; CDR3: CASSLWGLAAVSYEQYF; DNA: TGTGCCAGCAGCTTATGGGGACTAGCGGCTGTATCCTACGAGCAGTACTTC
length: 15; V: TRBV9; size: .; J: TRBJ2-3; D: .; CDR3: CASSVGRGGTDTQYF; DNA: TGTGCCAGCAGCGTAGGTAGGGGCGGTACAGATACGCAGTATTTT
length: 19; V: TRBV9; size: .; J: TRBJ1-2; D: TRBD1; CDR3: CASSDYTPGQGGFGYGYTF; DNA: TGTGCCAGCAGCGATTACACCCCGGGACAGGGGGGATTTGGCTATGGCTACACCTTC
length: 14; V: TRBV28; size: .; J: TRBJ1-3; D: .; CDR3: CASSLSGVGNTIYF; DNA: TGTGCCAGCAGTTTGTCAGGGGTCGGGAACACCATATATTTT
length: 15; V: TRBV7-9; size: .; J: TRBJ1-2; D: .; CDR3: CASSLVSGAEDGYTF; DNA: TGTGCCAGCAGCTTAGTTTCAGGGGCAGAGGATGGCTACACCTTC
length: 13; V: TRBV5-6; size: .; J: TRBJ2-6; D: .; CDR3: CASSSTGANVLTF; DNA: TGTGCCAGCAGCTCGACAGGGGCCAACGTCCTGACTTTC
length: 14; V: TRBV18; size: .; J: TRBJ1-4; D: .; CDR3: CASSPPGSNEKLFF; DNA: TGTGCCAGCTCACCGCCAGGAAGTAATGAAAAACTGTTTTTT
length: 14; V: TRBV7-6; size: .; J: TRBJ2-3; D: .; CDR3: CASSLSTPPDTQYF; DNA: TGTGCCAGCAGCTTATCGACACCTCCAGATACGCAGTATTTT
length: 16; V: TRBV6-2/TRBV6-3; size: .; J: TRBJ2-3; D: .; CDR3: CASSYRAGALGDTQYF; DNA: TGTGCCAGCAGTTACCGGGCGGGGGCTTTGGGAGATACGCAGTATTTT
length: 13; V: TRBV6-5; size: .; J: TRBJ2-3; D: .; CDR3: CASSLSGIDTQYF; DNA: TGTGCCAGCAGTTTGTCCGGGATCGATACGCAGTATTTT
length: 13; V: TRBV19; size: .; J: TRBJ2-7; D: TRBD2; CDR3: CASRGGLSYEQYF; DNA: TGTGCCTCCCGGGGGGGTCTCTCCTACGAGCAGTACTTC
length: 15; V: TRBV9; size: .; J: TRBJ2-3; D: TRBD2; CDR3: CASSVVALAGGRQYF; DNA: TGTGCCAGCAGCGTAGTAGCTCTAGCGGGGGGGAGGCAGTATTTT
length: 13; V: TRBV6-6; size: .; J: TRBJ2-3; D: .; CDR3: CASRKEGTDTQYF; DNA: TGTGCCAGCCGGAAAGAGGGCACAGATACGCAGTATTTT
length: 14; V: TRBV28; size: .; J: TRBJ2-7; D: TRBD2; CDR3: CASSLGTSGDEQYF; DNA: TGTGCCAGCAGCCTAGGGACTAGCGGGGACGAGCAGTACTTC
length: 13; V: TRBV10-3; size: .; J: TRBJ1-2; D: .; CDR3: CAITQNPEVGYTF; DNA: TGTGCCATCACCCAAAACCCCGAGGTCGGCTACACCTTC
length: 14; V: TRBV7-2; size: .; J: TRBJ2-7; D: TRBD2; CDR3: CASSLAPLPGGMYF; DNA: TGTGCCAGCAGCTTGGCTCCCCTTCCGGGGGGGATGTACTTC
length: 15; V: TRBV7-9; size: .; J: TRBJ2-7; D: TRBD2; CDR3: CASSLYTSGVYEQYF; DNA: TGTGCCAGCAGCTTATACACTAGCGGGGTCTACGAGCAGTACTTC
length: 15; V: TRBV11-2; size: .; J: TRBJ2-7; D: TRBD1; CDR3: CASSPPGTGIYEQYF; DNA: TGTGCCAGCAGCCCTCCCGGGACAGGGATTTACGAGCAGTACTTC
length: 13; V: TRBV5-4; size: .; J: TRBJ2-5; D: .; CDR3: CASSWATQETQYF; DNA: TGTGCCAGCAGTTGGGCAACGCAAGAGACCCAGTACTTC
length: 18; V: TRBV6-4; size: .; J: TRBJ2-1; D: TRBD2; CDR3: CASSVQAGAPTSYNEQFF; DNA: TGTGCCAGCAGTGTCCAAGCGGGGGCCCCTACCTCCTACAATGAGCAGTTCTTC
length: 14; V: TRBV5-1; size: once; J: TRBJ1-1; D: TRBD1; CDR3: CASSTSQGDTEAFF; DNA: TGCGCCAGCAGCACTTCACAGGGGGACACTGAAGCTTTCTTT
length: 13; V: TRBV7-9; size: .; J: TRBJ1-1; D: .; CDR3: CASSLTENTEAFF; DNA: TGTGCCAGCAGCTTGACAGAGAACACTGAAGCTTTCTTT
length: 14; V: TRBV6-5; size: .; J: TRBJ2-7; D: TRBD1; CDR3: CASTDRGKTYEQYF; DNA: TGTGCCAGCACCGACAGGGGGAAGACCTACGAGCAGTACTTC
length: 15; V: TRBV7-2; size: once; J: TRBJ1-5; D: .; CDR3: CASSLWDFIYQPQHF; DNA: TGTGCCAGCAGCTTATGGGACTTCATTTATCAGCCCCAGCATTTT
length: 12; V: TRBV19; size: .; J: TRBJ1-5; D: .; CDR3: CASNGAGQPQHF; DNA: TGTGCCAGTAATGGGGCAGGTCAGCCCCAGCATTTT
length: 14; V: TRBV9; size: .; J: TRBJ2-7; D: TRBD1; CDR3: CASSVTGQSDEQYF; DNA: TGTGCCAGCAGCGTAACGGGACAGTCCGACGAGCAGTACTTC
length: 15; V: TRBV6-5; size: .; J: TRBJ2-5; D: TRBD2; CDR3: CASSRTSGGPETQYF; DNA: TGTGCCAGCAGCCGGACTAGCGGGGGGCCAGAGACCCAGTACTTC
length: 17; V: TRBV14; size: .; J: TRBJ2-2; D: TRBD1; CDR3: CASSHLPGQGNTGELFF; DNA: TGTGCCAGCAGCCACCTCCCGGGACAGGGGAACACCGGGGAGCTGTTTTTT
length: 13; V: TRBV5-6; size: .; J: TRBJ2-2; D: .; CDR3: CASSLGGTGELFF; DNA: TGTGCCAGCAGCTTGGGGGGCACAGGGGAGCTGTTTTTT
length: 15; V: TRBV11-2; size: .; J: TRBJ2-7; D: .; CDR3: CASSSSGELSYEQYF; DNA: TGTGCCAGCAGCTCGTCGGGAGAGTTATCCTACGAGCAGTACTTC
length: 14; V: TRBV28; size: .; J: TRBJ1-2; D: .; CDR3: CASSFRGTVAGYTF; DNA: TGTGCCAGCAGTTTCCGGGGTACGGTAGCTGGCTACACCTTC
length: 14; V: TRBV7-2; size: .; J: TRBJ1-2; D: .; CDR3: CASSLTDDFYGYTF; DNA: TGTGCCAGCAGCTTAACTGATGATTTCTATGGCTACACCTTC
length: 16; V: TRBV19; size: few; J: TRBJ1-5; D: .; CDR3: CASSNPWAGKNQPQHF; DNA: TGTGCCAGTAGTAATCCGTGGGCAGGAAAAAATCAGCCCCAGCATTTT
length: 14; V: TRBV29-1; size: .; J: TRBJ1-2; D: .; CDR3: CSVVTPGENYGYTF; DNA: TGCAGCGTTGTAACGCCAGGGGAGAACTATGGCTACACCTTC
length: 14; V: TRBV6-5; size: .; J: TRBJ1-5; D: .; CDR3: CASSTGISNQPQHF; DNA: TGTGCCAGCAGTACAGGGATTAGCAATCAGCCCCAGCATTTT
length: 15; V: TRBV28; size: .; J: TRBJ1-2; D: TRBD1; CDR3: CASSSSGGNNYGYTF; DNA: TGTGCCAGCAGTTCTTCAGGGGGAAACAACTATGGCTACACCTTC
length: 14; V: TRBV5-4; size: .; J: TRBJ2-7; D: TRBD1; CDR3: CASSSRTGDYEQYF; DNA: TGTGCCAGCAGCTCCAGGACAGGGGACTACGAGCAGTACTTC
length: 14; V: TRBV11-3; size: .; J: TRBJ1-1; D: .; CDR3: CASSYQGPNTEAFF; DNA: TGTGCCAGCAGCTATCAGGGTCCTAACACTGAAGCTTTCTTT
length: 13; V: TRBV3-1/TRBV3-2; size: .; J: TRBJ2-5; D: TRBD2; CDR3: CASSYGGQETQYF; DNA: TGTGCCAGCAGCTACGGGGGGCAAGAGACCCAGTACTTC
length: 16; V: TRBV9; size: .; J: TRBJ2-1; D: TRBD2; CDR3: CASSVGGGSSYNEQFF; DNA: TGTGCCAGCAGCGTAGGTGGCGGGAGCTCCTACAATGAGCAGTTCTTC
length: 13; V: TRBV27; size: .; J: TRBJ1-1; D: .; CDR3: CASKGQGNTEAFF; DNA: TGTGCCAGCAAAGGGCAGGGCAACACTGAAGCTTTCTTT
length: 14; V: TRBV5-6; size: .; J: TRBJ1-2; D: .; CDR3: CASSWELVESGYTF; DNA: TGTGCCAGCAGCTGGGAGCTCGTAGAATCCGGCTACACCTTC
length: 13; V: TRBV12-3/TRBV12-4; size: .; J: TRBJ1-2; D: TRBD1; CDR3: CASSSGQGLGYTF; DNA: TGTGCCAGCAGTTCCGGACAGGGCTTAGGCTACACCTTC
length: 13; V: TRBV7-9; size: .; J: TRBJ2-7; D: .; CDR3: CASSPDRSYEQYF; DNA: TGTGCCAGCAGCCCAGACAGGTCCTACGAGCAGTACTTC
length: 15; V: TRBV18; size: few; J: TRBJ1-3; D: TRBD1; CDR3: CASSPPGTGGNTIYF; DNA: TGTGCCAGCTCACCACCGGGGACAGGCGGAAACACCATATATTTT
length: 15; V: TRBV3-1/TRBV3-2; size: .; J: TRBJ2-1; D: .; CDR3: CASSRGGGGYNEQFF; DNA: TGTGCCAGCAGCCGAGGAGGGGGGGGCTACAATGAGCAGTTCTTC